This TCR beta chain derives from a study of breast tumors, draining lymph nodes, adjacent tissues. Germline loops: CDR1 SGHTA, CDR2 FQGTGA. There are 15 residues in the CDR3. V lost 1 base, J lost 4 bases, and 6 bases stayed unmatched. This clonotype occurred many times. Breast cancer patients provided tissue from their axillary draining lymph nodes. TCRdb re-analysed the multiplex PCR reads in MiXCR, keeping a single row per CDR3 protein. Of around 170,000 distinct CDR3 sequences in the sample, roughly a third are singletons; the top ten hold roughly 4.5%. V is TRBV7-3 and J is TRBJ2-5; 7 nucleotides line up with TRBD1. Source material: axillary lymph node tissue. The sequence came from a female donor with breast cancer. Some clones in this sample may be carry-over from other donors' samples. In DNA form, the CDR3 reads TGTGCCAGCAGCTTAATGGGGACAGAAGGAGAGACCCAGTACTTC. Residues: CASSLMGTEGETQYF.